The entry that follows covers one T cell receptor beta chain sequence. This CDR3 has 14 amino acids. In the naive CD8 group, cells lacked CD45RO and were positively selected for CCR7, so terminally differentiated effector memory CD45RA+ cells were left out. Sequencing used immunoSEQ multiplex PCR; TCRdb keeps in-frame clones, though not all of them. The sample shows about 2 million clones, about 95% of them seen only once. The data stem from a study of shared clonotypes between healthy human individuals. The sample comprised naive CD8+ T cells sorted from blood. The receptor was isolated from a man between 18 and 35 years old in good health. V usage is TRBV21-1 and J usage is TRBJ1-1; the table's D call TRBD1 went unverified against the DNA. TRBV21-1 is a recognized pseudogene. CDR3: CASSKADRGWGAFF. Here the CDR3 DNA reads TGTGCCAGCAGCAAAGCGGACAGGGGGTGGGGAGCTTTCTTT.